This T cell receptor (beta chain) was obtained from a study of blood T cell repertoires in COVID-19. For the study at large: Researchers got acute and convalescent COVID-19 samples from the United States, Italy and Spain. The cDNA or gDNA used as material had been derived from T cells, B-cell-depleted T cells, or PBMCs.

Original analysis: It was from reference gene primer amplification that nucleated cell counts were estimated. The data were produced by immunoSEQ multiplex PCR, yet TCRdb's version contains in-frame clones alone and is incomplete. V and J calls and clone size follow that table, whereas D and trimming were derived from the DNA. The repertoire includes hundreds of thousands of clones, over 75% of them detected once, and about 3.7% sits in the top ten. Symptom resolution, clearance, or two negative PCRs marked donors in Cohort 3 as recovered. The germline V gene encodes CDR1 MNHEY and CDR2 SMNVEV (reference sequence). The V segment lost 5 bases and the J segment 4 bases; nucleotides outside the gene matches: 10. The CDR3 runs to 15 residues.

This receptor was identified in a woman between 55 and 75 years old who had recovered from COVID-19. The chain is built from TRBV27 and TRBJ2-7; 8 positions match TRBD1. Material for sequencing was PBMCs or T cells enriched from blood (not recorded which). The CDR3 spells CASSAPRTGKYEQYF. CDR3 nucleotide sequence: TGTGCCAGCAGTGCCCCCCGGACAGGGAAATACGAGCAGTACTTC.